The 14 T cell receptor beta chains given below trace back to one sample, sequenced in a study of monozygotic twins with inflammatory bowel disease. TCRdb reprocessed the 5' RACE reads and reports one entry per CDR3 protein, with no DNA. With 200,000 to 250,000 distinct CDR3 sequences in the sample, the ten largest clones hold under 8.5%. Sequenced input: blood. The receptors originated from a human donor with ulcerative colitis or Crohn's disease, or a healthy co-twin of an affected twin (not recorded which).

The rearrangement uses TRBV20-1 and TRBJ2-1. The CDR3 spans 12 residues. The V gene's germline CDR1 is DFQATT and CDR2 SNEGSKA (reference sequence). CDR3 region: CSAFYEVNEQFF.

J is TRBJ1-4 and V is TRBV6-1; TCRdb's D call of TRBD1 is untestable without DNA. CDR3 size: 15 residues. Germline values: CDR1 MNHNS, CDR2 SASEGT. The chain's CDR3 is CAAGRWAATNEKLFF.

The genes are TRBV28 and TRBJ2-1; TCRdb gives TRBD2 as the D gene, but with no DNA this cannot be confirmed. CDR3 length: 13 amino acids. Germline loops: CDR1 MDHEN, CDR2 SYDVKM. CDR3: CASSPTSGSEQFF.

J is TRBJ2-2 and V is TRBV27; TCRdb proposes TRBD1, but this gene call is untestable without DNA. Germline CDR1 is MNHEY and CDR2 is SMNVEV (reference sequence). This CDR3 spans 15 amino acids. The CDR3 spells CASSLRGSGAGELFF.

The chain recombines TRBV24-1 with TRBJ2-2. Germline V gene lookup returns CDR1 KGHDR and CDR2 SFDVKD. This CDR3 contains 14 residues. CDR3: CATSAGKDTGELFF.

The CDR3 is CASSPGRSEAFF. This chain joins TRBV18 and TRBJ1-1. CDR1 and CDR2 from the germline V gene are KGHSH and LQKENI. CDR3 length equals 12 residues.

The chain carries TRBV7-2 and TRBJ1-1; TCRdb's assignment of TRBD1 cannot be checked, as there is no DNA. Germline CDR1 is SGHTA and CDR2 is FQGNSA. The CDR3 totals 16 residues. Here the CDR3 reads CASRLDRGMVHTEAFF.

The rearrangement links TRBV4-2 to TRBJ1-6; TCRdb outputs TRBD1, but without DNA this stays unchecked. Germline CDR1 LGHNA, CDR2 YNFKEQ. The CDR3 spans 19 residues. This CDR3 reads CASSQDVKVWDNRGSPLHF.

The J gene is TRBJ2-2, the V gene TRBV7-9. The CDR3 spans 15 residues. Per the germline V gene, CDR1 is SEHNR and CDR2 is FQNEAQ (reference sequence). CDR3 sequence reads: CASSIFGLNTGELFF.

The chain combines TRBV7-3 with TRBJ2-3. The V gene's germline CDR1 is SGHTA and CDR2 FQGTGA. This CDR3 has 13 residues. Here the CDR3 reads CASSSQQLDTQYF.

The V gene is TRBV7-9, the J gene TRBJ1-1; checking the TCRdb D call of TRBD1 is not possible without DNA. CDR3 length equals 15 residues. The germline V gene encodes CDR1 SEHNR and CDR2 FQNEAQ (reference sequence). CDR3 sequence: CASSLETGGGTEAFF.

The V and J genes are TRBV12-3 or TRBV12-4 and TRBJ1-1; the D call of TRBD1 rests on TCRdb alone, since no DNA is present to check it. The CDR3 contains 12 residues. The CDR3 protein is CASTTGTGRAFF.

The rearrangement joins TRBV10-3 to TRBJ2-7; TCRdb's D call, TRBD2, is unchecked because there is no DNA. Germline loops: CDR1 ENHRY, CDR2 SYGVKD. The CDR3 spans 15 residues. CDR3 amino acids: CAISGGLAGIYEQYF.

The CDR3 reads CASRGTTNEKLFF. The chain has TRBV12-3 or TRBV12-4 and TRBJ1-4; checking the TCRdb D call of TRBD1 is not possible without DNA. The CDR3 covers 13 residues.